These 22 T cell receptor beta chains were all obtained from the same sample, sequenced in a study of ipilimumab plus nivolumab after autologous stem cell transplantation. Data came from immunoSEQ multiplex PCR; TCRdb stores just in-frame clones and leaves some out. The repertoire holds about 17,000 clones, roughly three quarters seen once, with 35% to 45% in the top ten. This specimen consisted of PBMCs, obtained in a trial of ipilimumab plus nivolumab as post-transplant consolidation. The receptor set was obtained from a male donor with diffuse large B-cell lymphoma.

J is TRBJ1-1 and V is TRBV15; D perhaps matches TRBD1 (6 bases). Germline CDR1 is LNHNV and CDR2 is YYDKDF (reference sequence). There are 17 residues in the CDR3. V lost 3 bases and J lost 0, with 17 bases in between. The CDR3 DNA reads as TGTGCCACCAGCAGGACAGGAGGTGCTCGTATGAACACTGAAGCTTTCTTT. It specifies CATSRTGGARMNTEAFF.

The V call is TRBV5-1, the J call TRBJ1-5; D perhaps matches TRBD1 (5 bases). This CDR3 contains 13 residues. Trimming stripped 5 bases from V and 2 bases from J, with 8 bases between. Germline CDR1 is SGHRS and CDR2 is YFSETQ. The CDR3 DNA follows: TGCGCCAGCAGAAAAGGGGGCAATCAGCCCCAGCATTTT. It codes for CASRKGGNQPQHF.

The rearrangement uses TRBV5-1 and TRBJ1-2; perhaps TRBD1 as D (6 bases). The CDR3 contains 16 residues. The ends were cut back, 4 bases at V and 0 bases at J, with 16 bases in the middle. CDR1 and CDR2 from the germline V gene are SGHRS and YFSETQ. CDR3 sequence (DNA): TGCGCCAGCAGCGTGACAGGAACTCAAGCTAACTATGGCTACACCTTC. It specifies CASSVTGTQANYGYTF.

The genes are TRBV30 and TRBJ1-6; D is undetermined. The CDR3 sequence is 13 residues long. Trimming cost V 2 bases and J 10 bases, with 12 bases left between them. Germline CDR1 and CDR2: GTSNPN and SVGIG (reference sequence). CDR3 DNA sequence: TGTGCCTGGAGTCCGACGGGGAACTCACCCCTCCACTTT. This gives the protein CAWSPTGNSPLHF.

A few counts support this clone. The V and J genes are TRBV6-1 and TRBJ2-7, with D tentatively TRBD1 (7 bases). The CDR3 runs to 13 residues. V lost 4 bases and J 5 bases, leaving 12 bases between the germline ends. Germline loops: CDR1 MNHNS, CDR2 SASEGT. The CDR3 region is CASSGQGGDEQYF. The CDR3 DNA follows: TGTGCCAGCAGTGGACAGGGAGGCGACGAGCAGTACTTC.

The rearrangement uses TRBV2 and TRBJ2-3, with 9 positions matching TRBD2. The CDR3 is 15 residues long. The J segment lost 1 base and the V segment lost 6 bases, leaving 5 bases of the junction unmatched. The germline V gene has CDR1 SNHLY and CDR2 FYNNEI. In DNA, the CDR3 is TGTGCCAGCAGCAGACTAGCGGCCGGCACAGATACGCAGTATTTT. Translation: CASSRLAAGTDTQYF.

For this clone: The same CDR3 can be traced to other DNA sequences in this sample. This rearrangement joins TRBV11-3 to TRBJ2-1; TRBD2 aligns across 15 bases. The trim removed 5 bases at V and 0 bases at J, leaving 2 bases unmatched. CDR1 is SGHNT and CDR2 is YENEEA in the germline V gene. CDR3 size: 17 residues. Here the CDR3 DNA reads TGTGCCAGCAGCCCGGGACTAGCGGGAGGCTCCTACAATGAGCAGTTCTTC. It specifies CASSPGLAGGSYNEQFF.

The chain uses TRBV11-2 and TRBJ1-3; D remains ambiguous. This CDR3 is 14 amino acids long. The germline CDR1 and CDR2 sequences are SGHAT and FQNNGV. With 1 base removed from V and 0 bases from J, the gap between germline ends came to 4 bases. CDR3 DNA sequence: TGTGCCAGCAGCTTAGCAGGCTCTGGAAACACCATATATTTT. It is translated as CASSLAGSGNTIYF. Combining the CDR3 with reference TRBV11-2 and TRBJ1-3 gives the whole variable domain EAGVAQSPRYKIIEKRQSVAFWCNPISGHATLYWYQQILGQGPKLLIQFQNNGVVDDSQLPKDRFSAERLKGVDSTLKIQPAKLEDSAVYLCASSLAGSGNTIYFGEGSWLTVV.

This chain joins TRBV4-2 and TRBJ1-2, with D uncertain. Trimming left V 0 bases short and J 5 bases short, with 10 bases between. Germline V gives CDR1 LGHNA, CDR2 YNFKEQ. This CDR3 contains 14 residues. CDR3 region: CASSQDVAFYGYTF. The CDR3 DNA reads TGTGCCAGCAGCCAAGACGTGGCATTTTATGGCTACACCTTC.

V gene TRBV6-4 combines with J gene TRBJ1-4; 9 nucleotides match TRBD1. CDR1 and CDR2 (germline): MRHNA, SNTAGT. V lost 3 bases and J lost 6; bases outside the gene matches: 5. The CDR3 contains 15 residues. CDR3 amino acids: CASSEQGALDEKLFF. The DNA for the CDR3 is TGTGCCAGCAGTGAACAGGGGGCTCTTGATGAAAAACTGTTTTTT.

J is TRBJ1-5 and V is TRBV15; no clear D gene. V dropped 1 base and J dropped 2 bases, with 9 bases sitting between them. The CDR3 contains 15 residues. CDR1 and CDR2 (germline): LNHNV, YYDKDF (reference sequence). CDR3 sequence (DNA): TGTGCCACCAGCAGAGGTAAGGGTGGCAATCAGCCCCAGCATTTT. Residues: CATSRGKGGNQPQHF.

This clone was observed a single time. The chain has TRBV6-1 and TRBJ1-1; D gene ambiguous. The CDR3 extends over 13 amino acids. The germline CDR1 and CDR2 sequences are MNHNS and SASEGT. V gave up 6 bases and J gave up 2 bases, with 10 bases separating them. CDR3 in DNA: TGTGCCAGCAGGGTTTGGCCAAACACTGAAGCTTTCTTT. It specifies CASRVWPNTEAFF.

This chain links TRBV27 with TRBJ1-2, with 8 bases identical to TRBD1. The ends lost 10 bases at V and 4 bases at J; junction bases unmatched: 8. The germline gives CDR1 MNHEY, CDR2 SMNVEV (reference sequence). This CDR3 spans 13 amino acids. The DNA of the CDR3 is TGTGCCACCTCGGGACAGGATAGCTATGGCTACACCTTC. The encoded protein is CATSGQDSYGYTF.

This chain joins TRBV6-1 and TRBJ1-1; 8 nucleotides agree with TRBD1. The V segment lost 7 bases and the J segment 12 bases; nucleotides outside the gene matches: 13. From germline, CDR1 is MNHNS and CDR2 SASEGT. This CDR3 spans 13 amino acids. DNA for the CDR3: TGTGCCAGCATTCGGACAGGGAAGGTGAATACTTTCTTT. Residues: CASIRTGKVNTFF.

The chain recombines TRBV29-1 with TRBJ2-3; D is ambiguous. Germline-derived CDR1 and CDR2 are SQVTM and ANQGSEA. The CDR3 consists of 11 residues. Trimming stripped 6 bases from V and 2 bases from J, with 6 bases between. Here the CDR3 reads CSVGTTDTQYF. The CDR3 nucleotides are TGCAGCGTCGGCACCACAGATACGCAGTATTTT.

The CDR3 loop reads CASSPGHRTNYGYTF. In DNA form, the CDR3 reads TGCGCCAGCAGCCCGGGACACCGAACTAACTATGGCTACACCTTC. The chain recombines TRBV5-1 with TRBJ1-2, with D perhaps TRBD1 (6 bases). Trimming left V 4 bases short and J 0 bases short, with 13 bases between. The CDR3 is made up of 15 amino acids. Germline loops: CDR1 SGHRS, CDR2 YFSETQ.

Only one count was recorded for this clone. The chain uses TRBV30 and TRBJ1-1, with 7 bases aligning to TRBD1. Per the germline V gene, CDR1 is GTSNPN and CDR2 is SVGIG (reference sequence). The CDR3 consists of 15 residues. V was clipped by 2 bases and J by 1 base; unmatched bases: 7. CDR3 in amino acids: CAWSKEDRPNTEAFF. The CDR3 bases are TGTGCCTGGAGTAAAGAGGACAGGCCGAACACTGAAGCTTTCTTT.

This clone counts as medium-sized (0.01 to 0.1%). The CDR3 loop reads CASSLEVGETQYF. The DNA for the CDR3 is TGTGCCAGCAGCTTAGAGGTTGGGGAGACCCAGTACTTC. V gene TRBV7-9 combines with J gene TRBJ2-5; D call uncertain. The V end was cut by 1 base, the J end by 5 bases, with 8 bases between. This CDR3 has 13 amino acids. Germline assignment: CDR1 SEHNR and CDR2 FQNEAQ (reference sequence). The whole variable domain, filled in from reference TRBV7-9 and TRBJ2-5, reads DTGVSQNPRHKITKRGQNVTFRCDPISEHNRLYWYRQTLGQGPEFLTYFQNEAQLEKSRLLSDRFSAERPKGSFSTLEIQRTEQGDSAMYLCASSLEVGETQYFGPGTRLLVL.

In its sample, this clone is medium-sized. The V and J genes are TRBV11-1 and TRBJ2-7; D gene uncertain. In germline, CDR1 is SGHAT, CDR2 FQDESV (reference sequence). Trimming shortened V by 1 base and J by 7 bases, and 11 bases separated the two germline ends. CDR3 length: 13 amino acids. CDR3 region: CASSLGGPAEQYF. CDR3 nucleotides: TGTGCCAGCAGCTTAGGGGGTCCGGCGGAGCAGTACTTC.

This clone was detected only once. The genes are TRBV2 and TRBJ2-3; no firm D call. V lost 0 bases to trimming and J lost 3 bases, with 4 bases between them. The CDR3 runs 13 residues. The germline CDR1 and CDR2 sequences are SNHLY and FYNNEI. The CDR3: CASSEARTDTQYF. The CDR3 DNA reads TGTGCCAGCAGTGAAGCCCGGACAGATACGCAGTATTTT.

The gene calls are TRBV11-2 and TRBJ2-1; 8 nucleotides align to TRBD2. The CDR3 is 16 amino acids. The J segment lost 6 bases and the V segment lost 5 bases, leaving 12 bases of the junction unmatched. The germline gives CDR1 SGHAT, CDR2 FQNNGV. The CDR3 loop reads CASSPNREGVLNEQFF. The CDR3 coding sequence is TGTGCCAGCAGCCCCAATCGGGAGGGAGTACTCAATGAGCAGTTCTTC. Variable domain in full (rest from reference TRBV11-2 and TRBJ2-1): EAGVAQSPRYKIIEKRQSVAFWCNPISGHATLYWYQQILGQGPKLLIQFQNNGVVDDSQLPKDRFSAERLKGVDSTLKIQPAKLEDSAVYLCASSPNREGVLNEQFFGPGTRLTVL.

This clone has just a few counts. V gene TRBV19 combines with J gene TRBJ2-3; maybe TRBD2 (5 bases). Germline assignment: CDR1 LNHDA and CDR2 SQIVND (reference sequence). Trimming stripped 1 base from V and 0 bases from J, with 11 bases between. The CDR3 length is 16 residues. This chain's CDR3 is CASSIGAGLSTDTQYF. The CDR3, as DNA: TGTGCCAGTAGTATAGGGGCGGGCCTTAGCACAGATACGCAGTATTTT.